Sequencing of this TCR beta chain was carried out in a study of blood T cell repertoires in COVID-19. Study overall: Samples representing acute and convalescent COVID-19 were sourced from the United States, Italy and Spain. Sources were T cells, B-cell-depleted T cells, or PBMCs; the material itself was cDNA or gDNA.

Authors' processing steps: For nucleated cells, counts were estimated from reference gene primer amplification. Clones were sequenced by immunoSEQ multiplex PCR, and TCRdb holds only the in-frame ones, with some missing. V, J and clone size derive from that table, while D and trimming were established from the DNA sequence. The repertoire holds under 350,000 clones, with approximately 85% as singletons. V was pared by 0 bases and J by 4 bases, with 19 bases between. Germline V gene data show CDR1 as MGHRA and CDR2 as YSYEKL. There are 17 residues in the CDR3. The chain couples TRBV4-1 to TRBJ2-7; a possible D gene is TRBD1 (5 bases). The TCR sequence derives from a human donor in a cohort sampled during active COVID-19. Sequenced: peripheral blood. The DNA for the CDR3 is TGCGCCAGCAGCCAAGATGAGTTGCAGGGCCTAATATACGAGCAGTACTTC. It yields the protein CASSQDELQGLIYEQYF.